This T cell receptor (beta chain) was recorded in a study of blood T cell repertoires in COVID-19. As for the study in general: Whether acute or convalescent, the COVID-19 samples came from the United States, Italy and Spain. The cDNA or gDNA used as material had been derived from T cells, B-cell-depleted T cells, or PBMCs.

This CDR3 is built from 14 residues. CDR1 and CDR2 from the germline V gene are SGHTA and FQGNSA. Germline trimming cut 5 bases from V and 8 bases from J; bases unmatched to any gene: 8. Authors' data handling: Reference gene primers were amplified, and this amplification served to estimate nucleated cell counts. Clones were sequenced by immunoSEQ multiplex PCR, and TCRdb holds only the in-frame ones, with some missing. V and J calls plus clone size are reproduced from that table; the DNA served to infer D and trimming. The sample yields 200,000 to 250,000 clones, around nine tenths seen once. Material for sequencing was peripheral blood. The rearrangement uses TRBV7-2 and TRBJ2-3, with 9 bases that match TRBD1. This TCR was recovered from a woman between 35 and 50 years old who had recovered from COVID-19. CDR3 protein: CASSPTPGQGTQYF. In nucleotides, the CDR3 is TGTGCCAGCAGCCCAACCCCGGGACAGGGTACGCAGTATTTT. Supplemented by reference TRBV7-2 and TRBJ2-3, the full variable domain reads GAGVSQSPSNKVTEKGKDVELRCDPISGHTALYWYRQSLGQGLEFLIYFQGNSAPDKSGLPSDRFSAERTGGSVSTLTIQRTQQEDSAVYLCASSPTPGQGTQYFGPGTRLTVL.